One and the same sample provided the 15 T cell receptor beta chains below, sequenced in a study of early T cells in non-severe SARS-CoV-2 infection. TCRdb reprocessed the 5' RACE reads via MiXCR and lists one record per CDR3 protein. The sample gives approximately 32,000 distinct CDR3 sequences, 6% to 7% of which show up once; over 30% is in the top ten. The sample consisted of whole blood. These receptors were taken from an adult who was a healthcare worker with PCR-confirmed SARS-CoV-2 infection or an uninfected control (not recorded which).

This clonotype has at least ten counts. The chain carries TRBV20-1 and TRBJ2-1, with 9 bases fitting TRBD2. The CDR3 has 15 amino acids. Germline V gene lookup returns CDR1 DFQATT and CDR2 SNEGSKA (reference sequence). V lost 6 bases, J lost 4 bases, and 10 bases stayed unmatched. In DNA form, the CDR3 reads TGCAGTGCAATCCTTAGCGGGAGCGTTTACAATGAGCAGTTCTTC. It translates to CSAILSGSVYNEQFF.

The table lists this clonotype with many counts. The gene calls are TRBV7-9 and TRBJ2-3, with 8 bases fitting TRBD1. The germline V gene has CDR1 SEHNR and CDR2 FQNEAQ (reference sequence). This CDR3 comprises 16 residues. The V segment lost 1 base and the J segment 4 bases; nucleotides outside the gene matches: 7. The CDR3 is CASSLGDRGPADTQYF. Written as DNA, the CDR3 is TGTGCCAGCAGCTTAGGAGACAGGGGCCCCGCAGATACGCAGTATTTT.

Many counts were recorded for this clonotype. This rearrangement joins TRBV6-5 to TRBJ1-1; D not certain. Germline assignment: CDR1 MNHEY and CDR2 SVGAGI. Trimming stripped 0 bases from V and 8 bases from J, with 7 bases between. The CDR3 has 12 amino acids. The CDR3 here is CASSYSGKEAFF. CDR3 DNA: TGTGCCAGCAGTTACTCCGGAAAAGAAGCTTTCTTT.

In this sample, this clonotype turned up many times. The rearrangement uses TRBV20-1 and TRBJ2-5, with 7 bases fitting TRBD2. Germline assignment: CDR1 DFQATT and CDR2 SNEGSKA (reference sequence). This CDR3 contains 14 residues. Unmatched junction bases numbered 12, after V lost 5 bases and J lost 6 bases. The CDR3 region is CSAATAGQEKTQYF. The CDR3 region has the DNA TGCAGTGCTGCCACAGCGGGGCAAGAAAAGACCCAGTACTTC.

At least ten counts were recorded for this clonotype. The CDR3 DNA reads TGTGCCATCGCCCCAGGGGGCGGTGAGACCCAGTACTTC. It is translated as CAIAPGGGETQYF. The genes are TRBV10-3 and TRBJ2-5, with TRBD1 matching over 8 bases. V dropped 8 bases and J dropped 5; count of bases not matched to a gene: 7. Germline values: CDR1 ENHRY, CDR2 SYGVKD. The CDR3 spans 13 residues.

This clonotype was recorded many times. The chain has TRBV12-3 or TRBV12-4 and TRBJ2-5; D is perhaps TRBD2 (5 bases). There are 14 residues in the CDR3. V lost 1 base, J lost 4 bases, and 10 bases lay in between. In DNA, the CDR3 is TGTGCCAGCAGTTTAGATGGGGAGCGAGAGACCCAGTACTTC. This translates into CASSLDGERETQYF.

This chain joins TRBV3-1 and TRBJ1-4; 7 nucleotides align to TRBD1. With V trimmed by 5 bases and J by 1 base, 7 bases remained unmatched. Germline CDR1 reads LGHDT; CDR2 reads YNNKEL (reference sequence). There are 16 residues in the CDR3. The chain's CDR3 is CASSERDRGTNEKLFF. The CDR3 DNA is TGTGCCAGCAGCGAACGGGACAGAGGAACTAATGAAAAACTGTTTTTT.

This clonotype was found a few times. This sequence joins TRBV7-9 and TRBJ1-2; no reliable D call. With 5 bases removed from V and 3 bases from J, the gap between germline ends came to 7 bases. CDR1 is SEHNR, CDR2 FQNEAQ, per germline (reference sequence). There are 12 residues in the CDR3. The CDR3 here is CASSPGDYGYTF. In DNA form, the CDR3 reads TGTGCCAGCAGCCCTGGTGACTATGGCTACACCTTC.

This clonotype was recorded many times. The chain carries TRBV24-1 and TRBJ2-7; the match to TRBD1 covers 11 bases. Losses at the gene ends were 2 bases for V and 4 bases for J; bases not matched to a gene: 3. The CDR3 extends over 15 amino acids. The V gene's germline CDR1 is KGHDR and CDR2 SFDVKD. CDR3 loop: CATSDSGQGAYEQYF. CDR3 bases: TGTGCCACCAGTGATTCCGGACAGGGGGCTTACGAGCAGTACTTC.

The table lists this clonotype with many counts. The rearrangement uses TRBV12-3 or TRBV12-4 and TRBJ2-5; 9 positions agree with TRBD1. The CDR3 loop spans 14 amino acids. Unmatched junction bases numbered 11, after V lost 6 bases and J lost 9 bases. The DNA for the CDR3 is TGTGCCAGCAGGGACGGGGACAGGGCTTGGGCCCAGTACTTC. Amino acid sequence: CASRDGDRAWAQYF.

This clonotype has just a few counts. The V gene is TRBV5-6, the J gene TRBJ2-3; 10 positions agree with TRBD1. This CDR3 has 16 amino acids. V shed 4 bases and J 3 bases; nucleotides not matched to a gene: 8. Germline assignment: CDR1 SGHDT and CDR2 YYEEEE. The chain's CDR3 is CASSSSGQGRTDTQYF. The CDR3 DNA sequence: TGTGCCAGCAGCAGCTCGGGACAGGGGAGGACAGATACGCAGTATTTT.

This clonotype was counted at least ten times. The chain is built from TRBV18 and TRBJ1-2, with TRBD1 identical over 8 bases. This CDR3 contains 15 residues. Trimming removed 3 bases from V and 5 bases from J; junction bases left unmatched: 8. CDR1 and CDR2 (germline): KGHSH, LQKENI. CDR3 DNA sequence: TGTGCCAGCTCACCGGCAGGGGGCGCATCATATGGCTACACCTTC. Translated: CASSPAGGASYGYTF.

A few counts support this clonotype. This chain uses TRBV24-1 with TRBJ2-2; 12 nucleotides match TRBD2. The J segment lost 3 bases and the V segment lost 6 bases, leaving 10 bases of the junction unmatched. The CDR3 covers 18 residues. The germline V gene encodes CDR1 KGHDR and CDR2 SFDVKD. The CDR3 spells CATSQASGGAADTGELFF. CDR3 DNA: TGTGCCACCAGTCAGGCTAGCGGGGGGGCCGCGGACACCGGGGAGCTGTTTTTT.

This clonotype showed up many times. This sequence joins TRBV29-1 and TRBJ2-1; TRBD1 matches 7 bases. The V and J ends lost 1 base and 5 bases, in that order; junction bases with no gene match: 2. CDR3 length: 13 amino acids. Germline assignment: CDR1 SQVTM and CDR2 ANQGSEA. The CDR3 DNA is TGCAGCGTTGAAGCACAGGGGAACAATGAGCAGTTCTTC. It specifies CSVEAQGNNEQFF.

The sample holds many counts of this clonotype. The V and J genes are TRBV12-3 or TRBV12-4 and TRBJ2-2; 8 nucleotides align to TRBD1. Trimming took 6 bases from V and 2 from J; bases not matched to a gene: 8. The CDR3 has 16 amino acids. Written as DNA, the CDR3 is TGTGCCAGCAGGCCCATGGGACAGGAAAACACCGGGGAGCTGTTTTTT. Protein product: CASRPMGQENTGELFF.